The T cell receptor beta chain under discussion was sequenced for a study of blood T cell repertoires in COVID-19. Turning to the study itself: Whether acute or convalescent, the COVID-19 samples came from the United States, Italy and Spain.

Germline lookup yields CDR1 SGHVS and CDR2 FQNEAQ. CDR3 length: 16 amino acids. The J segment lost 7 bases and the V segment lost 4 bases, leaving 9 bases of the junction unmatched. In the study's own analysis: For nucleated cells, counts were estimated from reference gene primer amplification. Using immunoSEQ multiplex PCR, the repertoire was profiled, and TCRdb retains in-frame clones only, with some absent. That table furnishes V, J and clone size, whereas the DNA furnished D and trimming. The data hold some 210,000 clones, with under 90% observed a single time. Sequenced sample: peripheral blood. The chain has TRBV7-8 and TRBJ1-4; the match to TRBD1 covers 10 bases. This receptor was identified in a man aged 55 to 69 who had recovered from COVID-19. The CDR3 is CASSSRDRGNGEKLFF. CDR3 coding DNA: TGTGCCAGCAGCTCCCGGGACAGGGGTAATGGTGAAAAACTGTTTTTT. Filled out from reference TRBV7-8 and TRBJ1-4, the complete variable domain reads GAGVSQSPRYKVAKRGQDVALRCDPISGHVSLFWYQQALGQGPEFLTYFQNEAQLDKSGLPSDRFFAERPEGSVSTLKIQRTQQEDSAVYLCASSSRDRGNGEKLFFGSGTQLSVL.